A single sample is the source of the 21 T cell receptor beta chains below, sequenced in a study of graft-versus-host responses after intestinal transplantation. These receptors have no identified antigens. The method was immunoSEQ multiplex PCR; TCRdb's version includes in-frame clones alone and lacks a portion of them. The data hold around 90,000 clones, with approximately 94% observed a single time. Sample: unstimulated CD4+ T cells sorted from spleen or lymph node cells, taken before transplant. These receptor sequences come from a human donor who was the organ donor for an intestinal transplant.

The rearrangement links TRBV29-1 to TRBJ1-4; D uncertain. The CDR3 loop spans 13 amino acids. Germline V gives CDR1 SQVTM, CDR2 ANQGSEA. V shed 4 bases and J shed 3 bases, with 9 bases lying between them. Here the CDR3 DNA reads TGCAGCGTTGTTGCCGGAGCTAATGAAAAACTGTTTTTT. It translates to CSVVAGANEKLFF.

The V gene is TRBV7-2, the J gene TRBJ1-2, with TRBD1 matching over 8 bases. With V trimmed by 0 bases and J by 7 bases, 7 bases remained unmatched. Per the germline V gene, CDR1 is SGHTA and CDR2 is FQGNSA. There are 15 residues in the CDR3. For the CDR3, the DNA is TGTGCCAGCAGCTTAGCCCCCGGGACAGGTGGTGGCTACACCTTC. Translating gives CASSLAPGTGGGYTF.

This rearrangement joins TRBV6-1 to TRBJ1-5, with D possibly TRBD1 on 6 matching bases. Trimming removed 11 bases from V and 7 bases from J, with 24 bases in between. The CDR3 covers 15 residues. CDR1 is MNHNS and CDR2 is SASEGT in the germline V gene. The DNA of the CDR3 is TGTGCCCCTTGCCCCCCCCAAGACAGGCAACAGCCCCAGCATTTT. Its translation is CAPCPPQDRQQPQHF.

The chain joins TRBV11-3 to TRBJ2-2, with D tentatively TRBD1 (9 bases). Germline V lookup: CDR1 SGHNT, CDR2 YENEEA. The V end was cut by 6 bases, the J end by 6 bases, with 17 bases between. The CDR3 covers 15 residues. CDR3 sequence: CASSREGQGSGELFF. The CDR3 DNA reads TGTGCCAGCAGTCGGGAGGGACAGGGCTCCGGGGAGCTGTTTTTT.

J is TRBJ2-5 and V is TRBV18; 9 bases are a match to TRBD2. Trimming took 1 base from V and 1 from J; bases not matched to a gene: 10. Germline V gene data show CDR1 as KGHSH and CDR2 as LQKENI. The CDR3 covers 18 residues. The CDR3 protein is CASSPRLLAGEIQETQYF. DNA for the CDR3: TGTGCCAGCTCACCACGACTGTTAGCGGGGGAGATCCAAGAGACCCAGTACTTC. The complete variable domain, with remaining parts taken from reference TRBV18 and TRBJ2-5, reads NAGVMQNPRHLVRRRGQEARLRCSPMKGHSHVYWYRQLPEEGLKFMVYLQKENIIDESGMPKERFSAEFPKEGPSILRIQQVVRGDSAAYFCASSPRLLAGEIQETQYFGPGTRLLVL.

The V call is TRBV5-6, the J call TRBJ2-5, with 8 bases aligning to TRBD2. The CDR3 is 13 amino acids. Losses at the gene ends were 3 bases for V and 7 bases for J; bases not matched to a gene: 5. Germline V gene lookup returns CDR1 SGHDT and CDR2 YYEEEE. CDR3 in amino acids: CASSSALAGTQYF. The CDR3 DNA sequence: TGTGCCAGCAGCTCCGCTCTAGCGGGGACCCAGTACTTC.

The chain has TRBV7-8 and TRBJ1-6; 8 nucleotides line up with TRBD1. V was clipped by 1 base and J by 8 bases; unmatched bases: 7. This CDR3 comprises 16 residues. The germline gives CDR1 SGHVS, CDR2 FQNEAQ. Here the CDR3 DNA reads TGTGCCAGCAGCTTAGTAGGGGCAGGGGGCCATTCACCCCTCCACTTT. Its translation: CASSLVGAGGHSPLHF. Full variable domain (rest looked up from reference TRBV7-8 and TRBJ1-6): GAGVSQSPRYKVAKRGQDVALRCDPISGHVSLFWYQQALGQGPEFLTYFQNEAQLDKSGLPSDRFFAERPEGSVSTLKIQRTQQEDSAVYLCASSLVGAGGHSPLHFGNGTRLTVT.

This clone was observed once. The chain is built from TRBV5-5 and TRBJ2-5, with D perhaps matching TRBD1 or TRBD2 (5 bases each). The DNA end is a closer match to TRBJ2-7, so the J assignment may be wrong. The CDR3 contains 14 residues. Germline V lookup: CDR1 SGHKS, CDR2 YYEKEE (reference sequence). The DNA of the CDR3 is TGTGCCAGCAGCCGGGGACGGACCACCTACGAGCAGTACTTC. This encodes CASSRGRTTYEQYF.

This sequence joins TRBV6-5 and TRBJ1-4; 8 bases agree with TRBD1. Germline V gene data show CDR1 as MNHEY and CDR2 as SVGAGI. Trimming took 2 bases from V and 8 from J; bases not matched to a gene: 10. The CDR3 is 16 residues long. The CDR3 sequence: CASSYLEGTGAEKLFF. The CDR3 nucleotides are TGTGCCAGCAGTTACCTCGAAGGGACAGGAGCCGAAAAACTGTTTTTT.

The rearrangement joins TRBV7-9 to TRBJ2-1; 10 nucleotides agree with TRBD2. CDR1 and CDR2 from the germline V gene are SEHNR and FQNEAQ (reference sequence). The CDR3 contains 16 residues. V shed 2 bases and J 0 bases; nucleotides not matched to a gene: 1. The CDR3 sequence: CASSLLAGDSYNEQFF. The CDR3 coding sequence is TGTGCCAGCAGCTTACTAGCGGGGGACTCCTACAATGAGCAGTTCTTC.

The chain carries TRBV30 and TRBJ2-1; 10 positions match TRBD2. The germline V gene has CDR1 GTSNPN and CDR2 SVGIG (reference sequence). There are 16 residues in the CDR3. The junction had 7 bases not matched to a gene; V was cut back by 4 bases and J by 1 base. CDR3 amino acids: CAWKAGGLFSYNEQFF. CDR3 sequence (DNA): TGTGCCTGGAAAGCGGGGGGGCTGTTTTCCTACAATGAGCAGTTCTTC.

The V gene is TRBV28, the J gene TRBJ2-4; D ambiguous. CDR3 length: 13 residues. With 4 bases removed from V and 7 bases from J, the gap between germline ends came to 11 bases. Germline V gives CDR1 MDHEN, CDR2 SYDVKM. CDR3 residues: CASSSPDTNIQYF. The CDR3 coding sequence is TGTGCCAGCAGTTCACCCGACACGAACATTCAGTACTTC.

The rearrangement joins TRBV9 to TRBJ2-3; TRBD2 agrees at 10 bases. Germline CDR1 reads SGDLS; CDR2 reads YYNGEE. The CDR3 consists of 15 residues. J was trimmed by 2 bases and V by 4 bases; bases with no gene match: 4. The CDR3 loop reads CASSYGLAATDTQYF. The CDR3, as DNA: TGTGCCAGCAGCTACGGACTAGCGGCCACAGATACGCAGTATTTT. Looking up the rest from reference TRBV9 and TRBJ2-3 gives the full variable domain: DSGVTQTPKHLITATGQRVTLRCSPRSGDLSVYWYQQSLDQGLQFLIQYYNGEERAKGNILERFSAQQFPDLHSELNLSSLELGDSALYFCASSYGLAATDTQYFGPGTRLTVL.

The chain carries TRBV28 and TRBJ1-6; D gene ambiguous. Germline CDR1 reads MDHEN; CDR2 reads SYDVKM. This CDR3 has 15 residues. The V end was cut by 2 bases, the J end by 9 bases, with 14 bases between. For the CDR3, the DNA is TGTGCCAGCAGTTTACGGCCCGGTAATAGTTCACCCCTCCACTTT. It codes for CASSLRPGNSSPLHF.

This chain uses TRBV6-5 with TRBJ2-3; TRBD2 might be the D (6 bases). Germline lookup yields CDR1 MNHEY and CDR2 SVGAGI. V lost 7 bases and J lost 0, with 14 bases in between. This CDR3 is 15 amino acids long. In DNA, the CDR3 is TGTGCCAGCACCAAGGGAGGATCTAGCACAGATACGCAGTATTTT. This sequence encodes CASTKGGSSTDTQYF.

CDR3 coding DNA: TGTGCCAGCAGTCCCGGGACAGGGGTTTTGAGAACAGATACGCAGTATTTT. Translated, it gives CASSPGTGVLRTDTQYF. The chain carries TRBV28 and TRBJ2-3; TRBD1 agrees at 10 bases. This CDR3 has 17 residues. Germline assignment: CDR1 MDHEN and CDR2 SYDVKM. V shed 5 bases, J shed 3 bases, and the junction held 11 bases outside the gene matches. Filled out from reference TRBV28 and TRBJ2-3, the complete variable domain reads DVKVTQSSRYLVKRTGEKVFLECVQDMDHENMFWYRQDPGLGLRLIYFSYDVKMKEKGDIPEGYSVSREKKERFSLILESASTNQTSMYLCASSPGTGVLRTDTQYFGPGTRLTVL.

The chain joins TRBV10-2 to TRBJ2-6; D is undetermined. The CDR3 consists of 13 residues. Per germline, CDR1 WSHSY and CDR2 SAAADI. The V end was cut by 7 bases, the J end by 4 bases, with 8 bases between. CDR3 region: CASTAWGANVLTF. In nucleotides, the CDR3 is TGCGCCAGCACCGCATGGGGGGCCAACGTCCTGACTTTC.

J is TRBJ1-2 and V is TRBV2, with TRBD1 matching 8 bases. With V trimmed by 4 bases and J by 8 bases, 12 bases remained unmatched. The CDR3 sequence is 15 residues long. Germline V gene lookup returns CDR1 SNHLY and CDR2 FYNNEI. DNA for the CDR3: TGTGCCAGCAGTGGTTTTAGACAGGGGTTCCAAGGCTACACCTTC. This sequence encodes CASSGFRQGFQGYTF. Filled out from reference TRBV2 and TRBJ1-2, the complete variable domain reads EPEVTQTPSHQVTQMGQEVILRCVPISNHLYFYWYRQILGQKVEFLVSFYNNEISEKSEIFDDQFSVERPDGSNFTLKIRSTKLEDSAMYFCASSGFRQGFQGYTFGSGTRLTVV.

The chain recombines TRBV18 with TRBJ2-6; a possible D gene is TRBD1 (6 bases). The CDR3 totals 17 residues. V lost 3 bases to trimming and J lost 2 bases, with 14 bases between them. Per the germline V gene, CDR1 is KGHSH and CDR2 is LQKENI. CDR3 in amino acids: CASSPGMNRAGANVLTF. The CDR3 DNA sequence: TGTGCCAGCTCACCCGGTATGAACAGGGCTGGGGCCAACGTCCTGACTTTC.

V and J are TRBV14 and TRBJ2-3, with D tentatively TRBD1 (6 bases). The CDR3 contains 13 residues. The germline V gene has CDR1 SGHDN and CDR2 FVKESK. Trimming shortened V by 4 bases and J by 5 bases, and 10 bases separated the two germline ends. CDR3 in amino acids: CASSRGGQDTQYF. Written as DNA, the CDR3 is TGTGCCAGCAGCCGTGGGGGACAAGATACGCAGTATTTT.

The CDR3 spells CASSPIPRGTFATNEKLFF. Here the CDR3 DNA reads TGTGCCAGCTCACCGATTCCCCGGGGGACATTCGCAACTAATGAAAAACTGTTTTTT. This chain uses TRBV18 with TRBJ1-4; the D gene is possibly TRBD1 (6 bases). Germline values: CDR1 KGHSH, CDR2 LQKENI. The CDR3 spans 19 residues. Trimming removed 3 bases from V and 0 bases from J, with 20 bases in between.